This record looks at one T cell receptor (beta chain) sequence and its context. It lacks a known antigen. One base away there is no much larger clone; base qualities are not given. The time point label, read with the paper, signifies: persistent/refractory GD, antithyroid drugs over 5 years with positive TRAb. For both TCR sequencing and RNA sequencing, RNA was extracted from PBMCs in TRIzol. Graves' disease was diagnosed according to American Thyroid Association guidelines. Recruitment of patients was carried out at an endocrinology department in Xi'an, China. From each patient, about 8.9 milliliters of peripheral blood was collected into an EDTA anticoagulant tube. Ficoll Paque Plus density gradient separation was used to isolate PBMCs, and no additional T cell sorting was done. RNA quality was checked with an Agilent 2100 Bioanalyzer and agarose gel, and concentration with a NanoDrop 2000. The library was obtained by multiplex PCR. Sequencing took place on an Illumina HiSeq 4000. To build TCR beta libraries, CDR3 regions were amplified by Arm-PCR using iRepertoire HTBI primers. Before sequencing, the PCR products underwent gel purification. The authors' pipeline ran thus. Across samples, around 58 TRBV and 14 TRBJ segments were identified and used for gene usage analysis of CDR3 amino acid clonotypes. COPE and FqMerger were used to merge filtered high-quality paired reads into contigs. Contigs were aligned with BLAST to IMGT TRBV, TRBD and TRBJ reference genes, and CDR3 was defined per IMGT. Clonotypes above 0.1% frequency were classified as highly expanded clones. Shannon entropy was used to measure repertoire diversity, and the Gini coefficient was used to measure V-J evenness. Clonotypes shared by more than one individual were considered public. TCRdb redid the processing of the public reads, applying fastp at Q25 and MiXCR, and retained in-frame beta chains. Each CDR3 protein gets just one entry, which takes the most common genes and DNA from the rows behind it. For this entry, the V and J calls and clone size follow TCRdb and not the study's own pipeline. This sample has about 660,000 distinct CDR3 sequences in its table, and 30% of those were observed once. The ten largest clones take up under 55% of the sample.

This specimen belongs to a study of regulatory T cells in long-lasting Graves disease (dated by TCRdb to the early 2020s). A note on the overall study: Persistent Graves' disease was defined as antithyroid drug treatment for over 5 years with persistently positive TSH receptor autoantibodies. The study took place in China and was registered as a clinical trial. A total of some 33 samples were covered by TCR sequencing, comprising approximately 13 persistent and around 20 newly diagnosed Graves' disease patients. Antithyroid drugs had been taken for approximately 10 years on average by persistent Graves' disease patients in the clinical cohort. Peripheral blood TCR sequencing and RNA sequencing compared persistent Graves' disease patients with newly diagnosed Graves' disease patients.

Study-wide findings and limitations: A larger number of public clonotypes was shared among persistent patients (more than 2,500) than among newly diagnosed patients (about 990). Lower TCR Shannon entropy and fewer highly expanded clones were observed in persistent Graves' disease patients than in newly diagnosed patients, which suggested clonal expansion. Persistent disease showed preferential use of TRBV28, TRBJ1-2 and TRBJ2-5, whereas newly diagnosed disease favored TRBV20-1 and TRBJ2-1. Only peripheral blood was studied, because thyroid tissue, the primary lesion, was inaccessible. Sequencing and analysis were limited to the TCR beta chain. As a limitation, the authors acknowledged that the small sample size may reduce accuracy.

The V end loses 2 bases and the J end loses 8 bases, and a stretch of 18 bases separates them. The CDR3 covers 15 residues, taking in both the cysteine and the phenylalanine. The CDR3 DNA has 45 bases and is translated from base 1. CDR1 and CDR2 (GTSNPN, SVGIG) derive from the germline V gene (reference sequence). The chain is made from TRBV30 and TRBJ1-4, with the D segment identity uncertain. This clonotype was sampled from a female donor with Graves disease. The sequencing here drew on peripheral blood mononuclear cells (PBMCs), taken when the disease was refractory, from a patient treated with antithyroid drugs. CDR3 reads: CAWSKPAYREEKLFF. DNA sequence: TGTGCCTGGAGTAAGCCGGCCTATCGAGAAGAAAAACTGTTTTTT.